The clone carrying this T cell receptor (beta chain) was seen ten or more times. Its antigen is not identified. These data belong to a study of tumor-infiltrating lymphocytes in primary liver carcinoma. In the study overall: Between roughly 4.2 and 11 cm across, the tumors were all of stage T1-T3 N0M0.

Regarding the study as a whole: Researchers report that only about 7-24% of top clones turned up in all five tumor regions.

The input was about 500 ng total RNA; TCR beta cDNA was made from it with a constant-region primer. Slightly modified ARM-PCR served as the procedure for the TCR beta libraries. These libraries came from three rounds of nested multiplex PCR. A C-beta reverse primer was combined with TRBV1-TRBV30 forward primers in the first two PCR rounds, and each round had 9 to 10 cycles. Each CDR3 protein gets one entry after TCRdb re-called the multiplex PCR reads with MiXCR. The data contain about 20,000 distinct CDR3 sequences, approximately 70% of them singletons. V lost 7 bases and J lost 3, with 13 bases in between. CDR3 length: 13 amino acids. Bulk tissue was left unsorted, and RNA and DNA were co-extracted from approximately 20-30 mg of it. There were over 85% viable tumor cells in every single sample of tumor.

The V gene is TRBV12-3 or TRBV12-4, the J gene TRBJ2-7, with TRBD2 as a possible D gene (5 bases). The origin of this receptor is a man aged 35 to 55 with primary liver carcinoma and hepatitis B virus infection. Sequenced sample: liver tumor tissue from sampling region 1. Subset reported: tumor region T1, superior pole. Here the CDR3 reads CASTRREYYEQYF. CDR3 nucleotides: TGTGCCAGCACCCGACGGGAATACTACGAGCAGTACTTC.